The sample holds a few counts of the clone carrying this T cell receptor delta chain. The antigen is unknown. A far larger clone is a single base away, which makes a read error likely. Other nucleotide sequences in the sample specify the same CDR3. This CDR3 has 23 residues. Losses at the gene ends were 7 bases for V and 0 bases for J; bases not matched to a gene: 29. In germline, CDR1 is TSWWSYY, CDR2 QGS. Vgamma9/Vdelta2+ and Vdelta2-negative gammadelta T cells were flow-sorted from PBMC for bulk sequencing. The data derive from a study of γδ T cells in repeated Plasmodium falciparum infection. Study in general: Four controlled malaria infections with P. falciparum NF54 spanned about 23 months. Samples were taken at baseline, before some infections, and 21 days after each. Study results and caveats: Repeated controlled infections reportedly drove waves of new clonotype selection in Vdelta2-negative, mostly Vdelta1+, gammadelta repertoires. Compared with Australian children, Malian Vdelta2-negative repertoires seemed more clonal, less diverse, less shared.

TCRdb re-called clones from the multiplex PCR reads using CATT. In the table there are tens of thousands of delta-chain clones, approximately 1.5% of which are singletons. This sequence originates from a pool of human donors (malaria-infected and uninfected, not separated). Sequencing was carried out using gamma-delta T cells from blood. The V call is TRDV1, the J call TRDJ1; 10 nucleotides line up with TRDD3. The J gene is absent in TCRdb and was assigned here via DNA matching to germline. CDR3 bases: TGTGCTCTTGCGGGGCCCTCCTCCACTATCTACTGGGGGATTTCGCCCCACACCGATAAACTCATCTTT. It is translated as CALAGPSSTIYWGISPHTDKLIF.